The rows below give T cell receptor beta chains drawn from one sample of a study of cytomegalovirus exposure and HLA in healthy donors. The repertoire was sequenced with immunoSEQ multiplex PCR; TCRdb's copy has only in-frame clones and lacks some. The table has approximately 32,000 clones, 84% seen once; the top ten hold 3.6%. Sequencing used PBMCs. All receptors come from a woman aged 18-29 years in good health and CMV-seronegative. The CDR3 runs from the conserved cysteine through the conserved F or W. D genes are given only for firm matches.

len	v_gene	d_gene	j_gene	CDR3aa
15	TRBV4-3	TRBD1	TRBJ1-5	CASSQVPGGLQPQHF
13	TRBV4-3	.	TRBJ2-3	CASSLAATDTQYF
13	TRBV18	.	TRBJ1-6	CASSADLDSPLHF
15	TRBV5-1	.	TRBJ1-1	CASSPSGGVATEAFF
15	TRBV18	.	TRBJ2-3	CASSPWRASTDTQYF
11	TRBV6-1	.	TRBJ1-1	CASRTVPEAFF
13	TRBV28	.	TRBJ1-2	CASRFQDSYGYTF
15	TRBV28	TRBD1	TRBJ1-4	CASSPSGQGGEKLFF
16	TRBV4-1	TRBD1	TRBJ1-6	CASSQGGQGPNSPLHF
17	TRBV11-3	TRBD2	TRBJ2-5	CASSLGGTSGIGETQYF
15	TRBV10-3	.	TRBJ1-1	CAISESGPQNTEAFF
16	TRBV6-1	TRBD2	TRBJ2-1	CASSVGTSGSRDEQFF
17	TRBV4-2	.	TRBJ1-3	CASSQDSFRASGNTIYF
15	TRBV10-3	TRBD1	TRBJ1-5	CAISRTGDSNQPQHF
13	TRBV5-6	.	TRBJ2-5	CASRKGAEETQYF
17	TRBV2	TRBD1	TRBJ1-2	CASNNRGQTPSGYGYTF
13	TRBV25-1	.	TRBJ2-1	CASSEGGLDEQFF
16	TRBV9	TRBD2	TRBJ2-7	CASSANPSGGDYEQYF
15	TRBV28	.	TRBJ2-1	CASTPRSSVYNEQFF
17	TRBV14	.	.	CASSQDRGSGLSYEQYF
13	TRBV6-4	.	TRBJ1-2	CASSEKEGYGYTF
17	TRBV21-1	.	TRBJ1-3	CASSNRTGVLSGNTIYF
11	TRBV19	.	TRBJ1-1	CAARGNTEAFF
15	TRBV7-9	TRBD2	TRBJ2-1	CASSLVKRGSHEQFF
15	TRBV2	TRBD2	TRBJ2-1	CASVREGSSYNEQFF
15	TRBV28	.	TRBJ1-5	CASSSPYATNQPQHF
13	TRBV25-1	TRBD1	TRBJ1-1	CASSLTGSTEAFF
13	TRBV7-2	TRBD1	TRBJ1-1	CASSPDRATEAFF
17	TRBV4-1	TRBD1	TRBJ1-1	CASSQGQGHIVNTEAFF
18	TRBV9	TRBD2	TRBJ2-1	CATSSGSGDLNSYNEQFF
13	TRBV4-3	.	TRBJ1-1	CASSLLRDTEAFF
15	TRBV6-5	.	TRBJ1-4	CASRRTATLNEKLFF
12	TRBV7-9	.	TRBJ2-7	CASSLEDTGEHF
14	TRBV27	.	TRBJ2-3	CASSPGAHADTQYF
13	TRBV27	.	TRBJ2-3	CASSSPRTMKQYF
16	TRBV9	.	TRBJ2-3	CASSVGSPSPTDTQYF
18	TRBV7-9	TRBD2	TRBJ2-3	CASSFALAGAYGTDTQYF
16	TRBV4-3	.	TRBJ2-5	CASSQGPGKTQETQYF
12	TRBV11-2	TRBD1	TRBJ2-1	CASSGQGIEQFF
16	TRBV19	.	TRBJ1-2	CASSLTLTQSLYGYTF
13	TRBV19	.	TRBJ1-1	CASNSGGNTEAFF
15	TRBV7-9	TRBD2	TRBJ2-1	CASSPSGGPGNEQFF
15	TRBV7-9	TRBD1	TRBJ1-4	CASRLKGDSDEKLFF
13	TRBV29-1	.	TRBJ1-5	CSVGGGENQPQNF
13	TRBV5-6	.	TRBJ1-1	CASSLGRGTEAFF
12	TRBV7-9	.	TRBJ1-3	CAKQTLGNTIYF
16	TRBV5-4	TRBD1	TRBJ1-2	CASIQMGDRGGYGYTF
13	TRBV19	.	TRBJ1-1	CASSIPGDTEAFF
16	TRBV7-3	TRBD2	TRBJ2-1	CASSPFVAGGQSEQFF
14	TRBV5-1	.	TRBJ2-3	CASSLGAGTDTQYF
13	TRBV27	.	TRBJ1-3	CASSLERGNTIYF
14	TRBV5-6	.	TRBJ2-5	CASTLPQGGETQYF
18	TRBV28	TRBD2	TRBJ2-1	CASTKRASGRSENNEQFF
18	TRBV7-3	.	TRBJ1-1	CASSLTARVVGVNTEAFF
15	TRBV7-2	.	TRBJ1-5	CASNFGAGLNQPQHF
14	TRBV19	.	TRBJ2-5	CASSIYKEQETQYF
13	TRBV6-5	.	TRBJ1-4	CASSITGIEKLFF
16	TRBV29-1	.	TRBJ2-1	CSGKNGGLSSYNEQFF
17	TRBV9	TRBD2	TRBJ2-1	CASSTRVAGDSYNEQFF